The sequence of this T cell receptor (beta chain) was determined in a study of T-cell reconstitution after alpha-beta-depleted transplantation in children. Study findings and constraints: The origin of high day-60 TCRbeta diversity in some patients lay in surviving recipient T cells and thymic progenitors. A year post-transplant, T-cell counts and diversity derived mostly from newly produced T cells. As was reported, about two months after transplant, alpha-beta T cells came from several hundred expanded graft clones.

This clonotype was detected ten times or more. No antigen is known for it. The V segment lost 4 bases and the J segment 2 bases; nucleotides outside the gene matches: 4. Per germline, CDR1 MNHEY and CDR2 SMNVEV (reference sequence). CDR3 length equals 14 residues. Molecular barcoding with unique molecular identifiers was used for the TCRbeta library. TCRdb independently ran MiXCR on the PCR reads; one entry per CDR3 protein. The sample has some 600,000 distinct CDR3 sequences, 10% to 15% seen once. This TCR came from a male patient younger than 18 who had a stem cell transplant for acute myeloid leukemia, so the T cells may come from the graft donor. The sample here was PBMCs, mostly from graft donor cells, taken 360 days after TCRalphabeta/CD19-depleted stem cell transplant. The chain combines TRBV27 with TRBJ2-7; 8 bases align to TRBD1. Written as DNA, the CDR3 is TGTGCCAGCAGTTACCGGGACAGGACCTACGAGCAGTACTTC. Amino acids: CASSYRDRTYEQYF.